This T cell receptor beta chain is from a study of regulatory T cells in long-lasting Graves disease. Overall study results and limits: Segments TRBV28, TRBJ1-2 and TRBJ2-5 showed preferential usage in persistent disease.

V gave up 5 bases and J gave up 6 bases, with 19 bases separating them. From germline, CDR1 is MNHNS and CDR2 SASEGT. This CDR3 is 15 amino acids long. With regard to this clonotype: What it binds is unknown.

Researchers made TCR beta libraries by using iRepertoire HTBI primers and running Arm-PCR on CDR3 regions. TCRdb recomputed calls from the multiplex PCR reads with MiXCR, one row per CDR3 protein. The table shows fewer than 350,000 distinct CDR3 sequences, with more than 15% occurring only once. Time point denoted: newly diagnosed GD, antithyroid drugs for less than 3 months. The TCR library used RNA extracted from PBMCs. The V call is TRBV6-1, the J call TRBJ1-2; possible D gene TRBD1, 6 bases. The sequence was collected from a female donor with Graves disease. This material consisted of peripheral blood mononuclear cells (PBMCs), taken at new diagnosis, from a patient treated with antithyroid drugs. DNA of the CDR3: TGTGCCAGCAGTCCGACAGGTTTCGGGGTCAATGGCTACACCTTC. Encoded protein: CASSPTGFGVNGYTF.